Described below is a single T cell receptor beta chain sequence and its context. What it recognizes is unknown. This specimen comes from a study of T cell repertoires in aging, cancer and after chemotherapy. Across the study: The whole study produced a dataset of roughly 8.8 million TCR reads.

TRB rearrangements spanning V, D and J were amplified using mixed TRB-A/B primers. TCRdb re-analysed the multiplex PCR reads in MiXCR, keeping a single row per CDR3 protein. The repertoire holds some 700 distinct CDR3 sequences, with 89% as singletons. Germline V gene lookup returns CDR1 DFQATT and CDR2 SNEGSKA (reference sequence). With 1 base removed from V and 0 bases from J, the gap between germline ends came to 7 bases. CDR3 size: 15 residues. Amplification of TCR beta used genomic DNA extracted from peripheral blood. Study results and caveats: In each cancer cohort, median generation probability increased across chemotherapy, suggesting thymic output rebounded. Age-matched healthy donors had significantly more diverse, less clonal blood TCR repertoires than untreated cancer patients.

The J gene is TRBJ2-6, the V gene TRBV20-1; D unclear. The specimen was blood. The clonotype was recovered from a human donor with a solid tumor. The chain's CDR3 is CSARGVVSGANVLTF. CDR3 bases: TGCAGTGCTAGAGGGGTGGTCTCTGGGGCCAACGTCCTGACTTTC.